These T cell receptor beta chains were read from a single sample in a study of blood T cell repertoires in COVID-19. Produced via immunoSEQ multiplex PCR; TCRdb's table is partial and in-frame only. This sample has about 74,000 clones, with around 90% found just once. Source material: peripheral blood. These receptors were collected from a human donor in a cohort sampled during active COVID-19. The CDR3 runs from the conserved cysteine through the conserved F or W. Clone sizes are given selectively: once, few, many, or a class where the clone is expanded.

clone_size j_call v_call cdr3_aa
once TRBJ2-1 TRBV4-1 CASSQALGLIGRNEQFF
. TRBJ1-2 TRBV3-1/TRBV3-2 CASSQSGLAYGYTF
. TRBJ2-7 TRBV11-2 CASSLGSGNEQYF
. TRBJ2-7 TRBV9 CASSVEGGGSYEQYF
. TRBJ2-3 TRBV5-4 CASLPGKTLSTDTQYF
. TRBJ2-1 TRBV7-2 CASSLATGTIYNEQFF
. TRBJ2-3 TRBV27 CASSFGGGPMDTQYF
. TRBJ1-2 TRBV4-3 CASSQSWQDYGYTF
. TRBJ1-2 TRBV29-1 CSVPSQGDYGYTF
. TRBJ2-7 TRBV30 CAWSNGGQGVHEQYF
. TRBJ1-3 TRBV7-2 CASSLGTDSGNTIYF
once TRBJ1-2 TRBV4-2 CASSQDRSYTF
. TRBJ1-2 TRBV5-5 CASSLLQDYGYTF
. TRBJ2-1 TRBV4-1 CASSHSAGGPTYNEQFF
. TRBJ1-1 TRBV20-1 CSASLIPNLEAFF
. TRBJ2-5 TRBV11-3 CASSSDRGETQYF
. TRBJ2-5 TRBV9 CASSPEGETQYF
. TRBJ2-1 TRBV7-9 CASSLRDNEQFF
. TRBJ1-6 TRBV27 CASSRAGSPLHF
. TRBJ2-7 TRBV7-3 CASGTGTSPYEQYF
. TRBJ1-2 TRBV20-1 CSASDRNYGYTF
. TRBJ2-1 TRBV6-2/TRBV6-3 CASSQTGTSSYNEQFF
. TRBJ2-1 TRBV5-1 CASSLVLPSGRSSYNEQFF
few TRBJ1-2 TRBV10-3 CAISDSNYGYTF
. TRBJ2-2 TRBV15 CATSREASGSGGELFF
. TRBJ2-1 TRBV9 CASSVELAANEQFF
. TRBJ2-3 TRBV21-1 CASSPRRNTCTDTQYF
once TRBJ2-1 TRBV7-2 CASSLENRGEQFF
. TRBJ2-7 TRBV28 CASSQDSYEQYF
. TRBJ2-7 TRBV7-9 CASSPLTGDEQYF
. TRBJ2-1 TRBV7-9 CASSLTTYNEQFF
. TRBJ1-1 TRBV3-1/TRBV3-2 CASSQHDTEAFF
. TRBJ2-5 TRBV3-1/TRBV3-2 CASSQDLTSGMVQYF
. TRBJ2-1 TRBV5-4 CASSPGAGEAEQFF
. TRBJ1-6 TRBV6-2/TRBV6-3 CASSYVTLPSPLHF
. TRBJ2-6 TRBV29-1 CSVGDFDSGANVLTF
. TRBJ2-7 TRBV19 CASSIRTSGSLYEQYF
. TRBJ1-6 TRBV28 CASSSRGGNNSPLHF
. TRBJ2-3 TRBV9 CASSVGPSFLDTQYF
. TRBJ2-3 TRBV27 CASSLGQRTDTQYF
. TRBJ2-5 TRBV2 CASSSKGQPGETQYF
. TRBJ2-7 TRBV4-2 CASSQELYSNYEQYF
. TRBJ1-5 TRBV30 CAWSIRTRNNQPQHF
. TRBJ2-2 TRBV7-9 CASSPRTGGATGELFF
. TRBJ2-2 TRBV29-1 CSVRAGTGNTGELFF
. TRBJ2-3 TRBV3-1/TRBV3-2 CASSHRDGDTQYF
. TRBJ2-7 TRBV2 CASSETRYRDLPSYEQYF
few TRBJ1-2 TRBV2 CASNPEGAYGYTF
once TRBJ2-3 TRBV7-3 CASSLNLAGTDTQYF
. TRBJ2-7 TRBV11-3 CASSPFASGEQYF
. TRBJ2-7 TRBV7-2 CASSLFGTDTYEQYF
. TRBJ2-7 TRBV7-9 CASSAGQGAYEQYF
once TRBJ1-4 TRBV9 CASSAQGSVANEKLFF
. TRBJ1-5 TRBV5-4 CASSLNPGANQPQHF
. TRBJ1-5 TRBV7-2 CASSLGGASSNQPQHF
. TRBJ2-4 TRBV3-1/TRBV3-2 CASSLGTGYRNIQYF
. TRBJ2-7 TRBV7-2 CASSLRAGGGPYEQYF
. TRBJ2-7 TRBV4-2 CASSQDLAGVYEQYF
once TRBJ2-3 TRBV7-6 CASSPSPGTGKADTQYF